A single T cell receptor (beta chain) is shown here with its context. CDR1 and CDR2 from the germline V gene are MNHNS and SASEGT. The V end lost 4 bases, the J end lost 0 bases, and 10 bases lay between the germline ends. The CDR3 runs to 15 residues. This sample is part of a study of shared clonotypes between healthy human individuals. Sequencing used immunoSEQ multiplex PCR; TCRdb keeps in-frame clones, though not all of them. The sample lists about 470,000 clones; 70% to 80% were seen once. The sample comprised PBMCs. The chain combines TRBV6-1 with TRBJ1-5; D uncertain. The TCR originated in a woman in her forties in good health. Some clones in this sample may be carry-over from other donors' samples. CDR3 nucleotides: TGTGCCAGCAGTGGCGGGCAACTTAGCAATCAGCCCCAGCATTTT. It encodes CASSGGQLSNQPQHF.